The clone carrying this T cell receptor beta chain was seen a handful of times. Its cognate antigen is unknown. These data are taken from a study of cytotoxic CD8 clonotypes in ibrutinib-treated CLL. In the study overall: Samples yielded averages of some 250,000 productive templates and fewer than 100,000 productive rearrangements. Points from the study as a whole: Increased clonality at ibrutinib response gave way to a return toward baseline at progression.

Depth targeted 1 in 200,000 to 1 in 1 million T cells, averaging about 9.2x coverage per clonotype. Generated by immunoSEQ multiplex PCR, the TCRdb table keeps only in-frame clones and is missing some. The sample carries fewer than 20,000 clones, about two thirds recorded once. Per germline, CDR1 KGHSH and CDR2 LQKENI. The CDR3 has 15 residues. Unmatched junction bases numbered 8, after V lost 4 bases and J lost 5 bases. The V and J genes are TRBV18 and TRBJ1-5; TRBD1 matches at 7 bases. The input for sequencing was PBMCs, taken after 12 months of ibrutinib treatment. This TCR was recovered from a human donor with chronic lymphocytic leukemia. The CDR3 DNA reads TGTGCCAGCTCACTAAAGGAGGGGGCCTATCAGCCCCAGCATTTT. It is translated as CASSLKEGAYQPQHF. Drawing the rest from reference TRBV18 and TRBJ1-5, the complete variable domain is NAGVMQNPRHLVRRRGQEARLRCSPMKGHSHVYWYRQLPEEGLKFMVYLQKENIIDESGMPKERFSAEFPKEGPSILRIQQVVRGDSAAYFCASSLKEGAYQPQHFGDGTRLSIL.